What follows are 17 T cell receptor beta chains derived from one specimen sequenced in a study of radiation and T cells in renal cell carcinoma. Produced via immunoSEQ multiplex PCR; TCRdb's table is partial and in-frame only. The table shows approximately 120,000 clones, with around 83% occurring only once. The time point is: baseline pretreatment blood. The treatment here: 15 Gy SBRT to primary tumor, nephrectomy 4 weeks later. Source: blood, taken from a patient whose treatment included radiotherapy and nephrectomy. These receptor sequences come from a woman in her fifties or sixties with renal cell carcinoma.

The chain is built from TRBV28 and TRBJ2-5, with 8 positions matching TRBD2. Germline V gene data show CDR1 as MDHEN and CDR2 as SYDVKM. The V and J ends lost 6 bases and 4 bases, in that order; junction bases with no gene match: 10. The CDR3 is made up of 15 amino acids. The CDR3 here is CASSRYTGRGETQYF. The CDR3 nucleotides read TGTGCCAGCAGCCGTTATACCGGGAGGGGAGAGACCCAGTACTTC.

The genes are TRBV29-1 and TRBJ2-3; possibly TRBD2 for D (5 bases). Trimming shortened V by 6 bases and J by 4 bases, and 17 bases separated the two germline ends. CDR3 length: 14 residues. CDR1 SQVTM and CDR2 ANQGSEA come from the germline V gene. DNA for the CDR3: TGCAGCGTAACCCGATCGGGGAGTGCAGATACGCAGTATTTT. This codes for CSVTRSGSADTQYF.

This rearrangement joins TRBV19 to TRBJ1-1; no reliable D call. CDR1 is LNHDA, CDR2 SQIVND, per germline (reference sequence). This CDR3 has 14 amino acids. Trimming shortened V by 3 bases and J by 5 bases, and 13 bases separated the two germline ends. The CDR3 protein is CASSISVAGTEAFF. The CDR3 DNA follows: TGTGCCAGTAGTATTTCTGTCGCGGGGACTGAAGCTTTCTTT.

This sequence joins TRBV5-8 and TRBJ2-7; D is unresolved. Germline CDR1 reads SGHTS; CDR2 reads YDEGEE. This CDR3 region has 13 residues. V was pared by 0 bases and J by 5 bases, with 9 bases between. CDR3 region: CASSLVVQDEQYF. The CDR3 nucleotides read TGTGCCAGCAGCTTGGTCGTTCAGGACGAGCAGTACTTC.

The chain joins TRBV5-8 to TRBJ1-1; D possibly corresponds to TRBD1 (5 bases). Per germline, CDR1 SGHTS and CDR2 YDEGEE. Between the trimmed V and J ends, which lost 5 bases and 5 bases, there was a span of 19 bases. The CDR3 spans 15 residues. In nucleotides, the CDR3 is TGTGCCAGCAGTTTAATACGGGGGGGTCGGACTGAAGCTTTCTTT. It is translated as CASSLIRGGRTEAFF.

This rearrangement joins TRBV5-4 to TRBJ1-1, with D possibly TRBD1 on 5 matching bases. There are 18 residues in the CDR3. The V end lost 4 bases, the J end lost 1 base, and 23 bases lay between the germline ends. Germline V gene data show CDR1 as SGHNT and CDR2 as YYREEE (reference sequence). The CDR3 region has the DNA TGTGCCAGCAGCGCGGCCGCAGGACCAAGGGGTTCGAACACTGAAGCTTTCTTT. Translated: CASSAAAGPRGSNTEAFF.

The chain recombines TRBV5-1 with TRBJ1-1; tentatively, D is TRBD1 (5 bases). Germline CDR1 and CDR2: SGHRS and YFSETQ. Between the trimmed V and J ends, which lost 2 bases and 2 bases, there was a span of 13 bases. The CDR3 totals 15 residues. Here the CDR3 reads CASSLLSGYNTEAFF. Written as DNA, the CDR3 is TGCGCCAGCAGCTTACTATCAGGGTACAACACTGAAGCTTTCTTT. The full variable domain, completed using reference TRBV5-1 and TRBJ1-1, is KAGVTQTPRYLIKTRGQQVTLSCSPISGHRSVSWYQQTPGQGLQFLFEYFSETQRNKGNFPGRFSGRQFSNSRSEMNVSTLELGDSALYLCASSLLSGYNTEAFFGQGTRLTVV.

V usage is TRBV28 and J usage is TRBJ2-1, with 9 nucleotides matching TRBD2. Germline values: CDR1 MDHEN, CDR2 SYDVKM. The CDR3 extends over 13 amino acids. Trimming at V came to 6 bases and at J to 7 bases, leaving 4 bases not matched to a gene. Here the CDR3 DNA reads TGTGCCAGCAGAGCGGGAGGAGGAAATGAGCAGTTCTTC. Translating it yields CASRAGGGNEQFF.

This clone was counted between two and nine times. The CDR3 sequence is CASSESRAGTDLSSGANVLTF. In DNA form, the CDR3 reads TGCGCCAGCAGTGAGTCCCGGGCTGGGACAGACTTAAGCTCTGGGGCCAACGTCCTGACTTTC. The V call is TRBV10-1, the J call TRBJ2-6; 7 nucleotides match TRBD1. The V gene's germline CDR1 is WNHNN and CDR2 SYGVQD (reference sequence). The CDR3 covers 21 residues. After removal of 0 bases from V and 0 bases from J, the junction contained 14 bases not matched to a gene.

This chain links TRBV5-1 with TRBJ2-7, with D hard to call. Between the trimmed V and J ends, which lost 1 base and 3 bases, there was a span of 14 bases. Germline V CDR1 and CDR2: SGHRS, YFSETQ. The CDR3 is 15 amino acids. The CDR3 is CASSLFLGQIYEQYF. CDR3 DNA: TGCGCCAGCAGCTTGTTTCTGGGTCAAATCTACGAGCAGTACTTC.

The genes are TRBV9 and TRBJ2-1; D is ambiguous. Germline-derived CDR1 and CDR2 are SGDLS and YYNGEE. Trimming stripped 1 base from V and 6 bases from J, with 11 bases between. The CDR3 consists of 14 residues. The CDR3 region is CASSVSTGGNEQFF. Here the CDR3 DNA reads TGTGCCAGCAGCGTATCAACGGGCGGCAATGAGCAGTTCTTC. The full variable domain, rest sourced from reference TRBV9 and TRBJ2-1, is DSGVTQTPKHLITATGQRVTLRCSPRSGDLSVYWYQQSLDQGLQFLIQYYNGEERAKGNILERFSAQQFPDLHSELNLSSLELGDSALYFCASSVSTGGNEQFFGPGTRLTVL.

The rearrangement joins TRBV18 to TRBJ2-3, with D perhaps TRBD1 or TRBD2 (5 bases each). Trimming stripped 6 bases from V and 4 bases from J, with 14 bases between. Per germline, CDR1 KGHSH and CDR2 LQKENI. There are 14 residues in the CDR3. The CDR3 bases are TGTGCCAGCTCGGGGACCAGTAAGGCAGATACGCAGTATTTT. As protein: CASSGTSKADTQYF.

The rearrangement links TRBV7-8 to TRBJ1-5; no clear D gene. The ends were cut back, 2 bases at V and 5 bases at J, with 7 bases in the middle. The CDR3 is 13 residues long. Looked up from germline, CDR1 is SGHVS and CDR2 is FQNEAQ. DNA of the CDR3: TGTGCCAGCAGCTTAAGTGGGGATCAGCCCCAGCATTTT. This codes for CASSLSGDQPQHF.

The chain couples TRBV15 to TRBJ2-7; D not certain. Germline CDR1 and CDR2: LNHNV and YYDKDF (reference sequence). Trimming cost V 3 bases and J 3 bases, with 9 bases left between them. This CDR3 contains 13 residues. The CDR3 protein is CATSRDRNYEQYF. The CDR3 nucleotides read TGTGCCACCAGCAGGGACCGGAACTACGAGCAGTACTTC.

The chain joins TRBV7-2 to TRBJ2-1; TRBD1 matches 8 bases. V dropped 8 bases and J dropped 5; count of bases not matched to a gene: 5. Germline V gene data show CDR1 as SGHTA and CDR2 as FQGNSA. The CDR3 length is 13 residues. The CDR3 DNA reads as TGTGCCAGCTCCCGGACAGGGAACAATGAGCAGTTCTTC. This gives the protein CASSRTGNNEQFF.

This clone has a count of ten or more. The chain links TRBV9 to TRBJ1-6, with 7 bases that match TRBD1. Germline trimming cut 0 bases from V and 9 bases from J; bases unmatched to any gene: 0. This CDR3 has 13 residues. Germline V gene data show CDR1 as SGDLS and CDR2 as YYNGEE. The CDR3: CASSVGTGSPLHF. The CDR3 nucleotides are TGTGCCAGCAGCGTAGGGACAGGTTCACCCCTCCACTTT.

The V and J genes are TRBV9 and TRBJ1-6, with a tentative D call TRBD1 (5 bases). Trimming stripped 3 bases from V and 10 bases from J, with 17 bases between. The CDR3 is 15 amino acids. Germline V gives CDR1 SGDLS, CDR2 YYNGEE. Here the CDR3 reads CASSDGTGDGSPLHF. The CDR3 bases are TGTGCCAGCAGCGACGGGACCGGCGATGGATCACCCCTCCACTTT.